This is a list of T cell receptor beta chains from one sample in a study of blood T cell repertoires in COVID-19. Assay used: immunoSEQ multiplex PCR; TCRdb lists only in-frame clones, some missing. Among about 320,000 clones listed, roughly 90% were seen once. The material sequenced was PBMCs or T cells enriched from blood (not recorded which). These receptor sequences come from a man between 60 and 75 years old who had recovered from COVID-19. The CDR3 runs from the conserved cysteine through the conserved F or W. Each record gives: CDR3 length, V gene, J gene, CDR3 protein.

cdr3_length: 16
v_call: TRBV30
j_call: TRBJ2-1
cdr3_aa: CAWRSLLAGGPIEQFF

cdr3_length: 13
v_call: TRBV5-1
j_call: TRBJ1-1
cdr3_aa: CASRGQVNTEAFF

cdr3_length: 13
v_call: TRBV19
j_call: TRBJ1-1
cdr3_aa: CARTTGGRLKAFF

cdr3_length: 9
v_call: TRBV5-6
j_call: TRBJ1-4
cdr3_aa: CASSPGLFF

cdr3_length: 13
v_call: TRBV6-6
j_call: TRBJ2-1
cdr3_aa: CASRTSGYNEQFF

cdr3_length: 14
v_call: TRBV5-6
j_call: TRBJ1-2
cdr3_aa: CASSLAPETYGYTF

cdr3_length: 14
v_call: TRBV5-6
j_call: TRBJ2-5
cdr3_aa: CASSRAGGAETQYF

cdr3_length: 15
v_call: TRBV3-1/TRBV3-2
j_call: TRBJ1-2
cdr3_aa: CASSQGAAFNYGYTF

cdr3_length: 17
v_call: TRBV3-1/TRBV3-2
j_call: TRBJ2-5
cdr3_aa: CASSHTGLAGAGETQYF

cdr3_length: 12
v_call: TRBV28
j_call: TRBJ1-2
cdr3_aa: CASTRAGYGYTF

cdr3_length: 15
v_call: TRBV5-6
j_call: TRBJ1-2
cdr3_aa: CASSLARQVLYGYTF

cdr3_length: 15
v_call: TRBV18
j_call: TRBJ2-7
cdr3_aa: CASSAYQGRLYEQYF

cdr3_length: 13
v_call: TRBV7-3
j_call: TRBJ1-1
cdr3_aa: CASSKTGGDEAFF

cdr3_length: 16
v_call: TRBV6-5
j_call: TRBJ2-1
cdr3_aa: CASSYRGQGPYNEQFF

cdr3_length: 13
v_call: TRBV11-2
j_call: TRBJ1-3
cdr3_aa: CASRSGYGNTIYF

cdr3_length: 17
v_call: TRBV5-4
j_call: TRBJ2-3
cdr3_aa: CASSSSSGRPSTDTQYF

cdr3_length: 15
v_call: TRBV4-1
j_call: TRBJ1-6
cdr3_aa: CASSQEGQGGSPLHF

cdr3_length: 13
v_call: TRBV7-6
j_call: TRBJ1-1
cdr3_aa: CASSSQGGTEAFF

cdr3_length: 15
v_call: TRBV19
j_call: TRBJ2-1
cdr3_aa: CASSTGQSSYNEQFF

cdr3_length: 15
v_call: TRBV15
j_call: TRBJ2-2
cdr3_aa: CATSRGGRVTGELFF

cdr3_length: 13
v_call: TRBV11-3
j_call: TRBJ1-1
cdr3_aa: CASSLGSLPEAFF

cdr3_length: 12
v_call: TRBV5-4
j_call: TRBJ2-7
cdr3_aa: CASSADSDEQYF

cdr3_length: 14
v_call: TRBV6-5
j_call: TRBJ2-3
cdr3_aa: CASSTGGATDTQYF

cdr3_length: 15
v_call: TRBV6-2/TRBV6-3
j_call: TRBJ1-5
cdr3_aa: CASSYGTVLSSPQHF

cdr3_length: 13
v_call: TRBV14
j_call: TRBJ1-2
cdr3_aa: CASSQGQNYGYTF

cdr3_length: 13
v_call: TRBV29-1
j_call: TRBJ1-1
cdr3_aa: CSVADSKYTEAFF

cdr3_length: 14
v_call: TRBV6-5
j_call: TRBJ2-7
cdr3_aa: CASRRTRELYEQYF

cdr3_length: 13
v_call: TRBV19
j_call: TRBJ1-2
cdr3_aa: CASSIVAGGGYTF

cdr3_length: 15
v_call: TRBV30
j_call: TRBJ2-7
cdr3_aa: CAWSARGRSSYEQYF

cdr3_length: 12
v_call: TRBV6-1
j_call: TRBJ1-1
cdr3_aa: CASSDTAVPTFF

cdr3_length: 17
v_call: TRBV30
j_call: TRBJ2-1
cdr3_aa: CAWRDSGLAGGSNEQFF

cdr3_length: 14
v_call: TRBV27
j_call: TRBJ2-7
cdr3_aa: CASSFYGSSYEQYF

cdr3_length: 14
v_call: TRBV28
j_call: TRBJ1-5
cdr3_aa: CASSLDSRLMPQHF

cdr3_length: 14
v_call: TRBV3-1/TRBV3-2
j_call: TRBJ1-1
cdr3_aa: CASSQDLRDTEAFF

cdr3_length: 14
v_call: TRBV19
j_call: TRBJ1-2
cdr3_aa: CASSTGTDYYGYTF

cdr3_length: 14
v_call: TRBV19
j_call: TRBJ1-5
cdr3_aa: CASRKKGGDQPQHF

cdr3_length: 12
v_call: TRBV6-6
j_call: TRBJ1-1
cdr3_aa: CASSYAATEAFF

cdr3_length: 16
v_call: TRBV7-8
j_call: TRBJ2-1
cdr3_aa: CASSPGRGANWNEQFF

cdr3_length: 13
v_call: TRBV12-3/TRBV12-4
j_call: TRBJ2-1
cdr3_aa: CASSPGVSGEQFF

cdr3_length: 17
v_call: TRBV11-3
j_call: TRBJ2-5
cdr3_aa: CASSLEYGGRAGETQYF

cdr3_length: 16
v_call: TRBV9
j_call: TRBJ1-2
cdr3_aa: CASSASDRDDNYGYTF

cdr3_length: 20
v_call: TRBV4-2
j_call: TRBJ1-3
cdr3_aa: CASSHRFSMGRASSGNTIYF

cdr3_length: 12
v_call: TRBV29-1
j_call: TRBJ1-2
cdr3_aa: CSVDRGPRGYTF

cdr3_length: 18
v_call: TRBV29-1
j_call: TRBJ2-2
cdr3_aa: CSVRRPSGGAGSTGELFF

cdr3_length: 13
v_call: TRBV6-5
j_call: TRBJ2-3
cdr3_aa: CASRDRPTDTQYF

cdr3_length: 15
v_call: TRBV7-2
j_call: TRBJ2-1
cdr3_aa: CASSLGPPGDHEQFF

cdr3_length: 13
v_call: TRBV30
j_call: TRBJ1-2
cdr3_aa: CAWSVSAGRGYTF

cdr3_length: 15
v_call: TRBV28
j_call: TRBJ1-2
cdr3_aa: CASRGAGQGTYGYTF

cdr3_length: 16
v_call: TRBV19
j_call: TRBJ2-4
cdr3_aa: CASSSPGQQAKNIQYF

cdr3_length: 13
v_call: TRBV6-5
j_call: TRBJ2-3
cdr3_aa: CASKDPSGDTQYF

cdr3_length: 15
v_call: TRBV3-1/TRBV3-2
j_call: TRBJ2-7
cdr3_aa: CASSQVFGRDREQYF

cdr3_length: 14
v_call: TRBV18
j_call: TRBJ1-5
cdr3_aa: CASSPQGQGQPQHF

cdr3_length: 14
v_call: TRBV6-6
j_call: TRBJ2-2
cdr3_aa: CASSSGGVGGELFF

cdr3_length: 17
v_call: TRBV5-6
j_call: TRBJ1-3
cdr3_aa: CASSFTGGDFRGNTIYF

cdr3_length: 15
v_call: TRBV19
j_call: TRBJ2-1
cdr3_aa: CASSILGGPRDEQFF